The sequence of this TCR beta chain was determined in a study of Tregs in tolerant kidney transplant recipients (dated by TCRdb to about 2019). Context from the whole study: The study applied TCRbeta sequencing to find donor-specific regulatory T cells before combined kidney and bone marrow transplantation and then followed those same cells after transplant. TCRbeta repertoire sequencing was used in a few healthy controls to compare several ways of expanding Tregs specific for an allogeneic donor. What the authors observed across the whole study: Biological reproducibility was not examined directly, but technical replication error appeared to be minimal. Because only a small number of patients were included, the study had limitations, and the results will need to be validated in larger populations as well as under other immunosuppression protocols. The most biologically relevant and donor-specific TCRbeta repertoire appeared to be identified by expanding Tregs with activated donor B cells.

For TCRbeta CDR3 sequencing, genomic DNA was extracted from sorted cells using the QIAGEN DNeasy Blood and Tissue Kit. High-throughput TCRbeta CDR3 sequencing, which included PCR amplification with bias correction and internal controls, was done commercially through immunoSEQ. Concerning the study's data processing: Unique productive TCRbeta sequences were defined by CDR3 nucleotide sequence where primers matched, otherwise by CDR3 amino acid sequence with Vbeta and Jbeta genes. Sorting error was corrected by removing sequences shared between sorted populations at a frequency ratio of 2:1 or less, and the remaining shared sequences were assigned to the higher population. Donor-reactive sequences were defined as at least 5-fold expanded in CFSE-low cells versus unstimulated cells, with frequency of at least 0.01% in CFSE-low cells. Repertoire divergence was quantified by Jensen-Shannon divergence using the top 100 TCRbeta sequences ranked by frequency. When a sample had multiple sequencing runs, each run was corrected for sorting error separately and the runs were then pooled. In its TCRdb copy, this immuneACCESS table keeps in-frame sequences only and misses some clones. Where compared with another copy, unresolved V genes explain less than half of these, and the others have no known cause. V, J and clone size are taken as reported in that table, and D and trimming were inferred from the DNA itself. For this sample there are about 18,000 clones; roughly 80% appear just once. The ten top clones hold over 2% of the sample.

The CDR1 and CDR2 encoded by the germline V gene are MGHDK and SYGVNS. The CDR3 numbers 13 residues from cysteine through phenylalanine. The read is trimmed to its CDR3 DNA, 39 bases read in frame from base 1. V is reduced by 5 bases and J by 2 bases, leaving a spacing of 6 bases between them. Unstimulated Tregs (CD4+CD25+CD127-), CD4+ non-Tregs (CD4+CD25-), CD4 and CD8 cells were FACS-sorted from thawed PBMCs. Prior to Treg sorting, thawed PBMCs were rested overnight with 200 to 250 IU/ml IL-2 at 37 degrees C. Healthy control blood was obtained either as purchased buffy coats or from healthy volunteers. Healthy control blood was processed by Ficoll density gradient to PBMCs and cryopreserved; patient PBMCs were collected before and after transplant. For this clone: Its antigen is not yet known. It has no much larger one-base neighbor in the sample; base qualities were not kept.

This chain joins TRBV25-1 to TRBJ2-2; the D gene cannot be named for sure. This receptor was identified in a human donor in good health. The sequenced sample was Tregs from blood. The bases are TGTGCCAGCAGTCTGCTAAACACCGGGGAGCTGTTTTTT. Translated, it reads CASSLLNTGELFF.